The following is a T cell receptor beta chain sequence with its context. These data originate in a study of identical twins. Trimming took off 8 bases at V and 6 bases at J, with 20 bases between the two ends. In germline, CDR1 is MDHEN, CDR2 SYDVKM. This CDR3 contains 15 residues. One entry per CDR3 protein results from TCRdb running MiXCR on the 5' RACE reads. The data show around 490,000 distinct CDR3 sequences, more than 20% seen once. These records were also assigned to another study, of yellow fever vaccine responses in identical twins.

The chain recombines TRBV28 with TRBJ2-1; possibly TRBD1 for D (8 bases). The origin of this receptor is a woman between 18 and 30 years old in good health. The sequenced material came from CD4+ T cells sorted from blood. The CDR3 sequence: CASVTTGEGFNEQFF. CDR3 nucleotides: TGTGCCAGCGTAACGACAGGGGAGGGGTTCAATGAGCAGTTCTTC.